This TCR beta chain was profiled in a study of cytomegalovirus exposure and HLA in healthy donors. Notes on the study in general: Later, an analysis found that common viral pathogens appeared to be linked with several of the most significant clusters. The study designated roughly 150 TCR beta chains cytomegalovirus-associated.

The CDR3 loop spans 15 amino acids. Germline CDR1 reads MNHNS; CDR2 reads SASEGT. V lost 7 bases and J 4 bases, leaving 19 bases between the germline ends. 60 Vbeta and 13 Jbeta primers were used in PCR. Generated by immunoSEQ multiplex PCR, the TCRdb table keeps only in-frame clones and is missing some. Its clone listing holds 160,000 or so clones. On this clone: As yet, its antigen is unknown.

The rearrangement uses TRBV6-1 and TRBJ1-2; D remains unclear. The clonotype was recovered from a man aged 30 to 45 in good health and CMV-seronegative. Material for sequencing was PBMCs. This CDR3 is CASKKIEDWVYGYTF. As DNA, the CDR3 is TGTGCCAGCAAGAAGATAGAGGATTGGGTCTATGGCTACACCTTC.